These T cell receptor beta chains were read from a single sample in a study of blood T cell repertoires in COVID-19. The protocol was immunoSEQ multiplex PCR, while the TCRdb copy is restricted to in-frame clones and leaves out a portion. Among 150,000 to 200,000 clones listed, about 88% were seen once. What was sequenced was peripheral blood. The receptors come from a man in his forties or fifties with active or convalescent COVID-19. CDR3s include the opening cysteine and the closing phenylalanine or tryptophan. The D gene is left open where the match is weak. Where a row states a size, it is once, few, many or the class of an expanded clone; other rows omit it.

clone_size	j_call	v_call	d_call	cdr3_aa	cdr3_nt
few	TRBJ2-5	TRBV3-1/TRBV3-2	TRBD2	CASRPLAAVTQYF	TGTGCCAGCAGGCCCCTAGCGGCCGTAACCCAGTACTTC
-	TRBJ2-3	TRBV9	TRBD2	CASSLLPTSSGGDTQYF	TGTGCCAGCAGCCTCCTTCCGACGAGTAGCGGGGGGGATACGCAGTATTTT
-	TRBJ2-5	TRBV30	-	CAWSIRETQYF	TGTGCCTGGAGTATCAGAGAGACCCAGTACTTC
-	TRBJ2-7	TRBV19	TRBD1	CASDTGQGYEQYF	TGTGCCAGTGACACGGGACAGGGATACGAGCAGTACTTC
-	TRBJ1-2	TRBV20-1	-	CSAPGIYGYTF	TGCAGTGCTCCAGGTATCTATGGCTACACCTTC
-	TRBJ1-6	TRBV5-8	TRBD1	CASGRRGPSPLHF	TGTGCCAGCGGTCGCAGGGGGCCTTCACCCCTCCACTTT
-	TRBJ2-1	TRBV5-1	TRBD1	CASSYQTGTFYNEQFF	TGCGCCAGCAGCTATCAGACAGGGACATTCTACAATGAGCAGTTCTTC
-	TRBJ1-5	TRBV9	-	CASSPRQDHQPQHF	TGTGCCAGCAGCCCTCGTCAGGATCATCAGCCCCAGCATTTT
few	TRBJ1-1	TRBV19	TRBD1	CASSMDGTAMNTEAFF	TGTGCCAGTAGTATGGACGGGACAGCCATGAACACTGAAGCTTTCTTT
-	TRBJ2-5	TRBV29-1	-	CSVVPISGSLQETQYF	TGCAGCGTTGTCCCGATTAGCGGCTCTCTACAAGAGACCCAGTACTTC
-	TRBJ2-1	TRBV27	-	CASSFSWAETYNEQFF	TGTGCCAGCAGTTTTTCCTGGGCCGAAACCTACAATGAGCAGTTCTTC
-	TRBJ1-2	TRBV18	TRBD1	CASSDSQGAVRYTF	TGTGCCAGCTCAGACTCACAGGGGGCAGTTCGCTACACCTTC
-	TRBJ2-1	TRBV3-1/TRBV3-2	TRBD2	CASSQDIAGGNHEQFF	TGTGCCAGCAGCCAAGATATTGCGGGGGGGAACCATGAGCAGTTCTTC
once	TRBJ2-3	TRBV3-1/TRBV3-2	-	CASSPNSDTQYF	TGTGCCAGCAGCCCGAACTCAGATACGCAGTATTTT
-	TRBJ2-1	TRBV6-4	TRBD1	CASSGQGLGEQFF	TGTGCCAGCAGTGGACAGGGGTTGGGTGAGCAGTTCTTC
-	TRBJ2-7	TRBV11-3	TRBD1	CASSIFTGTGLSYEQYF	TGTGCCAGCAGCATCTTCACCGGGACAGGGTTATCCTACGAGCAGTACTTC
-	TRBJ2-5	TRBV7-2	TRBD2	CASSPSVAGGPRYF	TGTGCCAGCAGCCCGAGCGTCGCGGGGGGGCCCCGGTACTTC
once	TRBJ2-1	TRBV7-3	TRBD2	CASSLERGSSYNEQFF	TGTGCCAGCAGCTTAGAGCGGGGAAGCTCCTACAATGAGCAGTTCTTC
-	TRBJ1-4	TRBV30	-	CAWSITRGATNEKLFF	TGTGCCTGGAGTATAACGCGAGGAGCAACTAATGAAAAACTGTTTTTT
-	TRBJ1-1	TRBV7-3	-	CASSYPGRENTEAFF	TGTGCCAGCAGCTATCCAGGGAGGGAGAACACTGAAGCTTTCTTT
-	TRBJ1-3	TRBV7-2	TRBD1	CASSLAAGTASGNTIYF	TGTGCCAGCAGCTTAGCCGCCGGGACAGCCTCTGGAAACACCATATATTTT
-	TRBJ1-5	TRBV18	TRBD1	CASSRQGSRGSNQPQHF	TGTGCCAGCTCACGACAGGGAAGCAGGGGAAGTAACCAGCCCCAGCATTTT
-	TRBJ1-3	TRBV29-1	TRBD1	CSVETGDKGNTIYF	TGCAGCGTCGAGACAGGGGATAAAGGAAACACCATATATTTT
-	TRBJ2-1	TRBV21-1	-	CASSKFGGPYNEQFF	TGTGCCAGCAGCAAATTCGGGGGGCCATACAATGAGCAGTTCTTC
-	TRBJ1-2	TRBV6-6	-	CASSTDTNYGYTF	TGTGCCAGCAGCACGGACACCAACTATGGCTACACCTTC
-	TRBJ2-7	TRBV5-1	-	CASSLDPAGSRYEQYF	TGCGCCAGCAGCTTGGACCCTGCGGGGTCGAGGTACGAGCAGTACTTC
-	TRBJ2-1	TRBV5-1	-	CASSLRRGSGEQFF	TGCGCCAGCAGCTTGAGAAGGGGGTCGGGTGAGCAGTTCTTC
-	TRBJ2-7	TRBV5-4	-	CASSEQGYEQYF	TGTGCCAGCAGCGAACAGGGTTACGAGCAGTACTTC
-	TRBJ2-7	TRBV5-1	TRBD1	CASSPGQENYEQYF	TGCGCCAGCAGCCCGGGACAGGAAAACTACGAGCAGTACTTC
-	TRBJ2-3	TRBV24-1	TRBD2	CATSWTSGDGTDTQYF	TGTGCCACCAGTTGGACTAGCGGGGATGGCACAGATACGCAGTATTTT
-	TRBJ2-3	TRBV4-1	-	CASSQGGSLTDTQYF	TGCGCCAGCAGCCAAGGGGGCAGCCTCACAGATACGCAGTATTTT
-	TRBJ2-3	TRBV5-1	TRBD1	CASSLSTGSTDTQYF	TGCGCCAGCAGCTTATCGACAGGGAGCACAGATACGCAGTATTTT
-	TRBJ1-1	TRBV18	-	CASSSLGREVQAFF	TGTGCCAGCTCGTCCTTGGGCCGGGAGGTACAAGCTTTCTTT
-	TRBJ2-2	TRBV15	TRBD2	CATSPRLAGTGELFF	TGTGCCACCAGCCCTCGACTAGCGGGGACCGGGGAGCTGTTTTTT
once	TRBJ1-5	TRBV19	-	CASSMGPFQYAQHF	TGTGCCAGTAGTATGGGGCCGTTCCAATACGCCCAGCATTTT
few	TRBJ2-2	TRBV7-9	TRBD1	CASSNRDRDTGELFF	TGTGCCAGCAGCAACCGGGACAGGGACACCGGGGAGCTGTTTTTT
-	TRBJ1-6	TRBV2	-	CASRGQGSSPLHF	TGTGCCAGCAGAGGGCAGGGTTCGTCACCCCTCCACTTT
-	TRBJ1-5	TRBV25-1	-	CASRYPLGFSNQPQHF	TGTGCCAGCAGGTACCCCCTCGGGTTTAGCAATCAGCCCCAGCATTTT
-	TRBJ2-7	TRBV28	TRBD1	CASSLGQGIYEQYF	TGTGCCAGCAGTCTGGGACAGGGGATCTACGAGCAGTACTTC
-	TRBJ1-3	TRBV25-1	-	CASSEYRTQGSGNTIYF	TGTGCCAGCAGTGAATATCGGACACAGGGATCTGGAAACACCATATATTTT